A single sample gave rise to the 15 T cell receptor beta chains below, sequenced in a study of technical replicates of blood from several donors. Data came from immunoSEQ multiplex PCR; TCRdb stores just in-frame clones and leaves some out. Here the sample spans tens of thousands of clones, about 93% being singletons. The specimen sequenced was T cells isolated from PBMCs. The source is a human donor in good health.

The rearrangement uses TRBV27 and TRBJ1-1; 7 bases agree with TRBD1. Germline V gene sequence: CDR1 MNHEY, CDR2 SMNVEV (reference sequence). With 6 bases clipped from V and 1 base from J, the junction kept 8 bases outside the gene matches. This CDR3 has 15 residues. In DNA, the CDR3 is TGTGCCAGCAGCCGATCGGGACAGCAGAACACTGAAGCTTTCTTT. It encodes CASSRSGQQNTEAFF.

The chain links TRBV9 to TRBJ1-2, with 10 positions matching TRBD1. Per germline, CDR1 SGDLS and CDR2 YYNGEE. The CDR3 contains 14 residues. The J segment lost 3 bases and the V segment lost 4 bases, leaving 3 bases of the junction unmatched. The DNA of the CDR3 is TGTGCCAGCAGCTCGGGGACAGGGGACTATGGCTACACCTTC. Translated: CASSSGTGDYGYTF.

The J gene is TRBJ2-3, the V gene TRBV19; D gene unclear. This CDR3 is built from 15 residues. Germline CDR1 is LNHDA and CDR2 is SQIVND (reference sequence). Deletions cut 7 bases from V and 1 base from J, with 15 bases between. As DNA, the CDR3 is TGTGCCAGTATCGACCTGAATCGGGGCACAGATACGCAGTATTTT. As protein: CASIDLNRGTDTQYF.

This clone was seen a handful of times. The chain is built from TRBV4-3 and TRBJ1-1; D gene unclear. Germline values: CDR1 LGHNA, CDR2 YSLEER. V lost 5 bases, J lost 1 base, and 8 bases lay in between. The CDR3 contains 13 residues. CDR3 residues: CASSLTANTEAFF. The CDR3 bases are TGCGCCAGCAGCTTAACAGCGAACACTGAAGCTTTCTTT.

This clone occurred once. V gene TRBV7-6 combines with J gene TRBJ1-1; tentatively, D is TRBD1 (6 bases). V lost 6 bases and J lost 3, with 11 bases in between. Germline CDR1 and CDR2: SGHVS and FNYEAQ. There are 13 residues in the CDR3. CDR3 bases: TGTGCCAGCAGACAGGGATCGGACACTGAAGCTTTCTTT. Translated: CASRQGSDTEAFF.

The V and J genes are TRBV7-2 and TRBJ1-1; maybe TRBD1 (5 bases). This CDR3 spans 17 amino acids. V was pared by 2 bases and J by 0 bases, with 16 bases between. Germline lookup yields CDR1 SGHTA and CDR2 FQGNSA. The CDR3 is CASSLSPRGGMNTEAFF. The CDR3 bases are TGTGCCAGCAGCTTATCCCCGCGGGGGGGGATGAACACTGAAGCTTTCTTT.

The CDR3 sequence is CASSLIGQGDVSWVSTDTQYF. CDR3 nucleotide sequence: TGTGCCAGCAGTTTGATCGGGCAGGGGGACGTATCTTGGGTCAGCACAGATACGCAGTATTTT. The chain recombines TRBV28 with TRBJ2-3; 7 bases line up with TRBD1. Germline CDR1 is MDHEN and CDR2 is SYDVKM. The CDR3 has 21 residues. V was clipped by 3 bases and J by 0 bases; unmatched bases: 21.

V gene TRBV6-1 combines with J gene TRBJ2-6; 7 nucleotides align to TRBD1. Losses at the gene ends were 1 base for V and 2 bases for J; bases not matched to a gene: 2. This CDR3 is 16 amino acids long. Per the germline V gene, CDR1 is MNHNS and CDR2 is SASEGT. The CDR3 loop reads CASSEVTGAGANVLTF. The CDR3 nucleotides read TGTGCCAGCAGTGAAGTCACAGGGGCTGGGGCCAACGTCCTGACTTTC.

V gene TRBV10-2 combines with J gene TRBJ2-7, with 9 bases that match TRBD1. The germline gives CDR1 WSHSY, CDR2 SAAADI. The CDR3 contains 15 residues. V lost 4 bases and J lost 0; bases outside the gene matches: 4. The CDR3 coding sequence is TGCGCCAGCAGTGGGACAGGGGCAGGCTCCTACGAGCAGTACTTC. It translates to CASSGTGAGSYEQYF.

V gene TRBV11-3 combines with J gene TRBJ1-4; the D is unclear. Trimming left V 5 bases short and J 0 bases short, with 10 bases between. There are 15 residues in the CDR3. The V gene's germline CDR1 is SGHNT and CDR2 YENEEA. For the CDR3, the DNA is TGTGCCAGCAGCCAGACAAGTGCAACTAATGAAAAACTGTTTTTT. This sequence encodes CASSQTSATNEKLFF.

The rearrangement links TRBV11-2 to TRBJ2-7, with 8 bases lining up with TRBD2. The CDR3 runs to 15 residues. CDR1 and CDR2 from the germline V gene are SGHAT and FQNNGV. The V gene end was trimmed by 4 bases and the J gene end by 2 bases; junction bases not matched to a gene: 7. The CDR3 nucleotides are TGTGCCAGCAGCTCTCTAAGCGGGAGTGCCTACGAGCAGTACTTC. Translating gives CASSSLSGSAYEQYF.

This clone was seen just once. The rearrangement links TRBV19 to TRBJ2-3; no reliable D call. The CDR3 sequence is 14 residues long. CDR1 is LNHDA, CDR2 SQIVND, per germline (reference sequence). Trimming shortened V by 0 bases and J by 1 base, and 5 bases separated the two germline ends. The chain's CDR3 is CASSIETRTDTQYF. The DNA of the CDR3 is TGTGCCAGTAGTATAGAAACTCGCACAGATACGCAGTATTTT. Full variable domain (outside the CDR3, taken from reference TRBV19 and TRBJ2-3): DGGITQSPKYLFRKEGQNVTLSCEQNLNHDAMYWYRQDPGQGLRLIYYSQIVNDFQKGDIAEGYSVSREKKESFPLTVTSAQKNPTAFYLCASSIETRTDTQYFGPGTRLTVL.

This chain connects TRBV9 to TRBJ2-1; 14 bases are a match to TRBD2. CDR1 SGDLS and CDR2 YYNGEE come from the germline V gene. Trimming removed 0 bases from V and 4 bases from J; junction bases left unmatched: 6. The length of the CDR3 is 18 residues. The CDR3 sequence is CASSVDGTSGSGYNEQFF. CDR3 in DNA: TGTGCCAGCAGCGTAGATGGGACTAGCGGGAGTGGTTACAATGAGCAGTTCTTC.

The V and J genes are TRBV13 and TRBJ2-7; 12 positions match TRBD2. The CDR3 runs 16 residues. V trimming: 4 bases; J trimming: 0 bases; junction bases outside the gene matches: 4. Germline assignment: CDR1 PRHDT and CDR2 FYEKMQ (reference sequence). CDR3 loop: CASSSGLAGNSYEQYF. The DNA of the CDR3 is TGTGCCAGCAGCTCCGGACTAGCGGGAAACTCCTACGAGCAGTACTTC.

The chain links TRBV9 to TRBJ2-5, with 9 positions matching TRBD2. This CDR3 is 17 amino acids long. V lost 2 bases, J lost 2 bases, and 10 bases stayed unmatched. CDR1 and CDR2 from the germline V gene are SGDLS and YYNGEE. CDR3 loop: CASSVSSGLAVQETQYF. The DNA of the CDR3 is TGTGCCAGCAGCGTTAGTTCGGGACTAGCAGTTCAAGAGACCCAGTACTTC. Full variable domain (outside the CDR3, taken from reference TRBV9 and TRBJ2-5): DSGVTQTPKHLITATGQRVTLRCSPRSGDLSVYWYQQSLDQGLQFLIQYYNGEERAKGNILERFSAQQFPDLHSELNLSSLELGDSALYFCASSVSSGLAVQETQYFGPGTRLLVL.